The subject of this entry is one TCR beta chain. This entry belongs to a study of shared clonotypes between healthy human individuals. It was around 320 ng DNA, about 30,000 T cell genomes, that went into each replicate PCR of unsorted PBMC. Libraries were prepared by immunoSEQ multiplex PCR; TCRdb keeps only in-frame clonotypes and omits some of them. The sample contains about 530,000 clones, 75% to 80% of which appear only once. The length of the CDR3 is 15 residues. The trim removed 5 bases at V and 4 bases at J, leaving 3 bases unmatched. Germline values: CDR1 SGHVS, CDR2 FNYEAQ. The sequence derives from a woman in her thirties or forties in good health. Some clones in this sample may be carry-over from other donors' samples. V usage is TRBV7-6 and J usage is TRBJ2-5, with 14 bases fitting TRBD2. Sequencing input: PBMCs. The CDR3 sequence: CASSPGLAGVETQYF. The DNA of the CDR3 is TGTGCCAGCAGCCCGGGACTAGCGGGAGTAGAGACCCAGTACTTC.